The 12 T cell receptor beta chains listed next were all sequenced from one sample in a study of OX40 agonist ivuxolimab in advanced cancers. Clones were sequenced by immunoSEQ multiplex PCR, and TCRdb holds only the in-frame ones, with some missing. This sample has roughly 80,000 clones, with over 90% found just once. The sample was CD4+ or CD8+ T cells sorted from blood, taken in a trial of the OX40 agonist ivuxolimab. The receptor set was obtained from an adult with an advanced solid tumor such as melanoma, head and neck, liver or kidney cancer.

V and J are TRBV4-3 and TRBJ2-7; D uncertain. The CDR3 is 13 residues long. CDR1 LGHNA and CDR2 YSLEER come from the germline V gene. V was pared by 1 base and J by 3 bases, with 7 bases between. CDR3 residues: CASSQGVSYEQYF. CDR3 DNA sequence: TGCGCCAGCAGCCAAGGGGTCAGCTACGAGCAGTACTTC.

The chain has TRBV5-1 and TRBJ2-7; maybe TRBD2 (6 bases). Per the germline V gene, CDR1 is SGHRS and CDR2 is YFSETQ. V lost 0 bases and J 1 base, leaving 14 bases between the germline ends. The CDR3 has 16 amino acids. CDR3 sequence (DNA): TGCGCCAGCAGCTTGGTTTCGGGGGACCCTTCCTACGAGCAGTACTTC. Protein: CASSLVSGDPSYEQYF.

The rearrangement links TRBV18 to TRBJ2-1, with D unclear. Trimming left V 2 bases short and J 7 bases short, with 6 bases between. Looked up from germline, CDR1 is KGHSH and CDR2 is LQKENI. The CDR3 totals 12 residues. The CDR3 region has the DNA TGTGCCAGCTCACCAGCTAGGAATGAGCAGTTCTTC. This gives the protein CASSPARNEQFF.

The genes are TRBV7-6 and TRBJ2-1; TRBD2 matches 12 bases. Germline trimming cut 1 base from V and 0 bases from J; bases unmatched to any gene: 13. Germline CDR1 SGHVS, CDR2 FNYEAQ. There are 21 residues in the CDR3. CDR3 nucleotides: TGTGCCAGCAGCTTAGTTAAAGCAGGGCTAGCGGGAGGGAGCTCCTACAATGAGCAGTTCTTC. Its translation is CASSLVKAGLAGGSSYNEQFF.

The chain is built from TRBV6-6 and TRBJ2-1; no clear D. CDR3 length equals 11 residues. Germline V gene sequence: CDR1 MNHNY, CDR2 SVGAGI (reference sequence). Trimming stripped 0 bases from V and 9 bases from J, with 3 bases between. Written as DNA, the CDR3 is TGTGCCAGCAGTTACTCGGTTGAGCAGTTCTTC. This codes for CASSYSVEQFF.

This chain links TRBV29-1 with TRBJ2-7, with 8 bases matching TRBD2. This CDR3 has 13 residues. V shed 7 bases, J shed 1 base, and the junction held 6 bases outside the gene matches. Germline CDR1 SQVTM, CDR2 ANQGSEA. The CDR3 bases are TGCAGCGGCTACACGGGAGGGTCCTACGAGCAGTACTTC. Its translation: CSGYTGGSYEQYF.

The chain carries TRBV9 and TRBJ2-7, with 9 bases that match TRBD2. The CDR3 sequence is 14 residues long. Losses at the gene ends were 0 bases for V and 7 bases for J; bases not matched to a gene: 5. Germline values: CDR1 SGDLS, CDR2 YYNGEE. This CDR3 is CASSVGSLAGEQYF. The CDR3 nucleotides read TGTGCCAGCAGCGTAGGATCGCTAGCGGGGGAGCAGTACTTC.

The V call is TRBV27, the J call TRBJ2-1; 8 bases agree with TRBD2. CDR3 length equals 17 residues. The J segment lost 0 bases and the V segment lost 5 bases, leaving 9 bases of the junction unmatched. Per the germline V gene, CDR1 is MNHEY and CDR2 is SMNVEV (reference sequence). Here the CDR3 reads CASSSSGEPSSYNEQFF. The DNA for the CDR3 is TGTGCCAGCAGTAGTAGCGGGGAACCGAGCTCCTACAATGAGCAGTTCTTC.

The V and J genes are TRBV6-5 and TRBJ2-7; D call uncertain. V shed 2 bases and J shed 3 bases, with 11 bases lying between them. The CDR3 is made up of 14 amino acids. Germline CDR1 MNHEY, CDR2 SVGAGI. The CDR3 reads CASSYGRSGYEQYF. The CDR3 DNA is TGTGCCAGCAGTTACGGCAGGTCTGGCTACGAGCAGTACTTC.

CDR3 amino acids: CSVEGGQGMNTEAFF. CDR3 bases: TGCAGCGTTGAAGGGGGACAGGGTATGAACACTGAAGCTTTCTTT. This chain links TRBV29-1 with TRBJ1-1; 9 positions match TRBD1. CDR1 is SQVTM and CDR2 is ANQGSEA in the germline V gene. The V segment lost 1 base and the J segment 0 bases; nucleotides outside the gene matches: 3. The CDR3 sequence is 15 residues long.

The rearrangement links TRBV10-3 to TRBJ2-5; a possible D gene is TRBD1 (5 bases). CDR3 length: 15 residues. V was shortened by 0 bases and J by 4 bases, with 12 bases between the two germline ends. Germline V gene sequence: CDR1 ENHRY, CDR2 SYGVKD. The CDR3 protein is CAISESKGSRETQYF. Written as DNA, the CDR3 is TGTGCCATCAGTGAGTCGAAGGGGTCTCGAGAGACCCAGTACTTC.

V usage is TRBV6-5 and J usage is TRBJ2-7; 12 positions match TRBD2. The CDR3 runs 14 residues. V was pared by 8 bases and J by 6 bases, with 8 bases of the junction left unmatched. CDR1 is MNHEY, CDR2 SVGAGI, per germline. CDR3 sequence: CASHQTSGSPEQYF. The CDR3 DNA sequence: TGTGCCAGCCATCAGACTAGCGGGAGTCCCGAGCAGTACTTC.